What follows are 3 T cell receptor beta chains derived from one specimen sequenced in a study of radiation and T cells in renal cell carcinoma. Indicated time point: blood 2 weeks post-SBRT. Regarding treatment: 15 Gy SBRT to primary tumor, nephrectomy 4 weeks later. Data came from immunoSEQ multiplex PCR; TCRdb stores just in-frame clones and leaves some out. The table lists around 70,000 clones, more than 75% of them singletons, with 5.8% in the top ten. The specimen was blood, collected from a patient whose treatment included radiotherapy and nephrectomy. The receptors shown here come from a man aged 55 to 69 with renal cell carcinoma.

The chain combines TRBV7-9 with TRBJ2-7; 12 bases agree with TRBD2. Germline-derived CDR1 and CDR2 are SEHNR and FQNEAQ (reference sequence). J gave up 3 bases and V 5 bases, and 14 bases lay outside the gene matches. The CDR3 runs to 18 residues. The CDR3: CASSATTSGSIALYEQYF. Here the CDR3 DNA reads TGTGCCAGCAGCGCGACGACTAGCGGGAGTATCGCTCTCTACGAGCAGTACTTC.

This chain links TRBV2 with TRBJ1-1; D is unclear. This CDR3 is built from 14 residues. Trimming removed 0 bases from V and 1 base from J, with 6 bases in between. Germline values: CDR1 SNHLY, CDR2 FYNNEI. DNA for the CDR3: TGTGCCAGCAGTGAAGCCTCAAGGAACACTGAAGCTTTCTTT. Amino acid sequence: CASSEASRNTEAFF.

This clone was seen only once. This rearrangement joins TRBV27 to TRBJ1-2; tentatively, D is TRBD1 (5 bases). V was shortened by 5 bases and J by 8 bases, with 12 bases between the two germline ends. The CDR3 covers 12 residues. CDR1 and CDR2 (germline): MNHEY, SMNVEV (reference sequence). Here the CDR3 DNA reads TGTGCCAGCAGTGGGGACGACCGGGGCTACACCTTC. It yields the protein CASSGDDRGYTF.